Sequencing of this T cell receptor beta chain was carried out in a study of early T cells in non-severe SARS-CoV-2 infection. This clonotype was detected only a few times. No antigen is known for it. From the 5' RACE reads, TCRdb called clonotypes with MiXCR, one entry per CDR3 protein. The table includes 25,000 to 30,000 distinct CDR3 sequences, under 10% detected once. Study results and caveats: Matching against VDJdb likely underestimated virus-specific expansions, favoring anti-spike CD8.

The clonotype was recovered from an adult who was a healthcare worker with PCR-confirmed SARS-CoV-2 infection or an uninfected control (not recorded which). Sample: whole blood.

The CDR3 loop is CASSLWRVETQYF. Here the CDR3 DNA reads TGTGCCAGCAGTTTATGGCGCGTGGAGACCCAGTACTTC. The chain joins TRBV12-3 or TRBV12-4 to TRBJ2-5, with D uncertain. The V end lost 2 bases, the J end lost 5 bases, and 9 bases lay between the germline ends. CDR3 size: 13 residues.